A single sample gave rise to the 11 T cell receptor beta chains below, sequenced in a study of response to subunit inactivated influenza vaccine. TCRdb itself ran the RT-PCR reads through MiXCR, one entry per CDR3 protein. There are approximately 170,000 distinct CDR3 sequences in the sample; around 15% occur only once, and about a quarter lies in the top ten. Source: CD8+ T cells sorted from PBMCs, taken approximately 5 days after vaccination. The source of these receptors is a man between 45 and 60 years old who received an inactivated influenza vaccine.

The chain joins TRBV20-1 to TRBJ2-2; 7 bases map to TRBD1. V lost 3 bases, J lost 1 base, and 5 bases stayed unmatched. The CDR3 is 15 amino acids. Germline-derived CDR1 and CDR2 are DFQATT and SNEGSKA (reference sequence). The CDR3 DNA reads TGCAGTGCTAGTTCGGGACAGCTGAACACCGGGGAGCTGTTTTTT. It is translated as CSASSGQLNTGELFF.

V usage is TRBV2 and J usage is TRBJ2-2; possibly TRBD2 for D (5 bases). The CDR3 runs to 13 residues. Germline values: CDR1 SNHLY, CDR2 FYNNEI. V lost 5 bases and J 7 bases, leaving 11 bases between the germline ends. The DNA of the CDR3 is TGTGCCAGCAGTCCACTAGACGTCGGGGAGCTGTTTTTT. As protein: CASSPLDVGELFF.

This clonotype was found a few times. The chain employs TRBV5-1 and TRBJ2-7; D is ambiguous. This CDR3 is 14 amino acids long. In germline, CDR1 is SGHRS, CDR2 YFSETQ. Between the trimmed V and J ends, which lost 4 bases and 2 bases, there was a span of 13 bases. The CDR3 spells CASSRAYQAYEQYF. The DNA for the CDR3 is TGCGCCAGCAGCCGCGCCTACCAAGCCTACGAGCAGTACTTC.

This clonotype was counted a few times. The chain recombines TRBV5-1 with TRBJ1-1, with D unresolved. The CDR3 is 15 amino acids. Trimming removed 0 bases at V and 1 base at J, with 10 bases between. Germline values: CDR1 SGHRS, CDR2 YFSETQ. CDR3: CASSLEGSGNTEAFF. CDR3 sequence (DNA): TGCGCCAGCAGCTTGGAAGGTTCTGGGAACACTGAAGCTTTCTTT.

The rearrangement uses TRBV28 and TRBJ2-7; 7 bases align to TRBD2. The CDR3 sequence is 16 residues long. The germline V gene has CDR1 MDHEN and CDR2 SYDVKM. With V trimmed by 5 bases and J by 0 bases, 10 bases remained unmatched. CDR3 in DNA: TGTGCCAGCAGTACCGATTCGAGGGAGGGCTCCTACGAGCAGTACTTC. Residues: CASSTDSREGSYEQYF.

This clonotype was found many times. The V call is TRBV7-6, the J call TRBJ2-7; 11 bases line up with TRBD2. With 5 bases clipped from V and 2 bases from J, the junction kept 5 bases outside the gene matches. The CDR3 contains 15 residues. Germline-derived CDR1 and CDR2 are SGHVS and FNYEAQ. The CDR3 spells CASSPGTSGTYEQYF. CDR3 DNA sequence: TGTGCCAGCAGCCCGGGGACTAGCGGCACCTACGAGCAGTACTTC.

This clonotype was seen ten or more times. The rearrangement links TRBV11-2 to TRBJ1-1; D may be TRBD1 (5 bases). Germline CDR1 reads SGHAT; CDR2 reads FQNNGV. Trimming removed 5 bases from V and 1 base from J, with 14 bases in between. The CDR3 has 15 amino acids. DNA for the CDR3: TGTGCCAGCAGCCCCCCCGGGGGGAAGAACACTGAAGCTTTCTTT. Amino acids: CASSPPGGKNTEAFF.

The chain combines TRBV21-1 with TRBJ2-1. TRBV21-1 is described as a pseudogene. This CDR3 comprises 16 residues. The CDR3 coding sequence is TGTGCCAGCAGCAAAGTTCTGGGGGGCTCCTACAATGAGCAGTTCTTC. This codes for CASSKVLGGSYNEQFF.

The CDR3 loop reads CASSPPSVLGYHEQYF. CDR3 bases: TGTGCCAGCAGCCCTCCCTCGGTTCTCGGCTACCACGAGCAGTACTTC. The gene calls are TRBV7-9 and TRBJ2-7; D remains unclear. Per germline, CDR1 SEHNR and CDR2 FQNEAQ (reference sequence). This CDR3 has 16 amino acids. Trimming pared 5 bases from V and 5 bases from J, leaving 22 bases between.

The rearrangement joins TRBV6-1 to TRBJ1-1; D remains ambiguous. CDR3 length: 16 residues. Deletions cut 1 base from V and 2 bases from J, with 14 bases between. The V gene's germline CDR1 is MNHNS and CDR2 SASEGT. CDR3 in amino acids: CASSEVWVRTNTEAFF. The CDR3 DNA is TGTGCCAGCAGTGAAGTATGGGTGAGAACAAACACTGAAGCTTTCTTT.

J is TRBJ2-2 and V is TRBV7-8; either TRBD1 or TRBD2 may fit D (5 bases each). CDR1 is SGHVS, CDR2 FQNEAQ, per germline. CDR3 length: 14 amino acids. Trimming pared 3 bases from V and 6 bases from J, leaving 11 bases between. CDR3: CASSLAGSPGELFF. DNA for the CDR3: TGTGCCAGCAGCTTGGCAGGGAGTCCCGGGGAGCTGTTTTTT.